This T cell receptor (beta chain) was identified in a study of T cell responses to AZD1222 COVID-19 vaccine. The ends were cut back, 3 bases at V and 4 bases at J, with 14 bases in the middle. This CDR3 has 15 amino acids. Germline V gives CDR1 KGHSH, CDR2 LQKENI. Clones were sequenced by immunoSEQ multiplex PCR, and TCRdb holds only the in-frame ones, with some missing. This sample has about 160,000 clones, with roughly nine tenths found just once. Sequences were derived from peripheral blood, sampled on day 0 of AZD1222 vaccination. The sequence was collected from an adult in good health. The rearrangement links TRBV18 to TRBJ2-3; no firm D call. The CDR3 DNA is TGTGCCAGCTCACCCGGTTTGTCACTCGCAGATACGCAGTATTTT. This gives the protein CASSPGLSLADTQYF.